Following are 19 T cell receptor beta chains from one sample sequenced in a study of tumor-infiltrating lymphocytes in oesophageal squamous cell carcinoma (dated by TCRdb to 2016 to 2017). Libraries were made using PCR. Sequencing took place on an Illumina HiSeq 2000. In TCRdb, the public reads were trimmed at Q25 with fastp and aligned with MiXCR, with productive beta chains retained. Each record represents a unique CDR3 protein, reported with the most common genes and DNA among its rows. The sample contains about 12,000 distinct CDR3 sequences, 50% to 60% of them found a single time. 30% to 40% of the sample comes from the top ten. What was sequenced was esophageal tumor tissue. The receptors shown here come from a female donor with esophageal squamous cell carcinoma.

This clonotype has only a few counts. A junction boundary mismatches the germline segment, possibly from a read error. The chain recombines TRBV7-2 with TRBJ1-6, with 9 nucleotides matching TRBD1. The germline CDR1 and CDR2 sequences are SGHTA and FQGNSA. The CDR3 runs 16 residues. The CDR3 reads CASSYPGGTGRYEQYF. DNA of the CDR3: TGTGCCAGCAGCTACCCCGGGGGGACAGGGAGATACGAGCAGTACTTT.

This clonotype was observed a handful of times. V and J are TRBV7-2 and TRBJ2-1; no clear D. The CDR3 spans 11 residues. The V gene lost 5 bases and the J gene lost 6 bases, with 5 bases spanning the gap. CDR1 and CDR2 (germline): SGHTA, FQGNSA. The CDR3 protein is CASSPANEQFF. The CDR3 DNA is TGTGCCAGCAGCCCCGCCAATGAGCAGTTCTTC.

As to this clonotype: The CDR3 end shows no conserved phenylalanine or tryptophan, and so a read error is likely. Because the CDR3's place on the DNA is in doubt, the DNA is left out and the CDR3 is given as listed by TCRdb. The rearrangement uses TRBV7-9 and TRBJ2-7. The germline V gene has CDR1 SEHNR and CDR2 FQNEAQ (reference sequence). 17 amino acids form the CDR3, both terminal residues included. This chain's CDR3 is CASSLNQLEPYEQYFGS.

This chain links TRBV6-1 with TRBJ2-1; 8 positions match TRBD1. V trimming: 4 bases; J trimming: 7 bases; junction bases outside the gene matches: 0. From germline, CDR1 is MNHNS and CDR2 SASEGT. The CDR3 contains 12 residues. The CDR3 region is CASSGQGNEQFF. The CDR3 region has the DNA TGTGCCAGCAGTGGACAGGGGAATGAGCAGTTCTTC.

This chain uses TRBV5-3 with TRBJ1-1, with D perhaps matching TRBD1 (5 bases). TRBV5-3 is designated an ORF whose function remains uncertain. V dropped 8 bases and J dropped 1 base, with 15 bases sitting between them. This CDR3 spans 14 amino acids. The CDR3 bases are TGTGCCAGCATCCGGGACGCATGGAACACTGAAGCTTTCTTT. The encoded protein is CASIRDAWNTEAFF.

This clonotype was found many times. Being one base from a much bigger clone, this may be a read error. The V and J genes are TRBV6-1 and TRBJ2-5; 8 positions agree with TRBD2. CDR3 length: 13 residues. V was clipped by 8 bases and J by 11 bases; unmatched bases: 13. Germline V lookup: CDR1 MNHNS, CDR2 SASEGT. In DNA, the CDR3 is TGTGCCAGCTCCGGGGGGGCCGATAATGAGCAGTACTTC. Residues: CASSGGADNEQYF.

In DNA, the CDR3 is TGTGCCAGCGGATCCGGTTTTGGGGACCAGCCCCAGCATTTT. Protein: CASGSGFGDQPQHF. The chain couples TRBV7-3 to TRBJ1-5; D may be TRBD1 (5 bases). CDR3 length equals 14 residues. The germline V gene encodes CDR1 SGHTA and CDR2 FQGTGA. V lost 8 bases to trimming and J lost 7 bases, with 18 bases between them.

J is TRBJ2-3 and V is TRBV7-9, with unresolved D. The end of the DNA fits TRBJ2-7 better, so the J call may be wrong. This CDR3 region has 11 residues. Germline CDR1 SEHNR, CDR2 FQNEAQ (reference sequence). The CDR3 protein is CASSLVREQYF. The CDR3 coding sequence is TGTGCCAGCAGCTTAGTCCGGGAGCAGTACTTC.

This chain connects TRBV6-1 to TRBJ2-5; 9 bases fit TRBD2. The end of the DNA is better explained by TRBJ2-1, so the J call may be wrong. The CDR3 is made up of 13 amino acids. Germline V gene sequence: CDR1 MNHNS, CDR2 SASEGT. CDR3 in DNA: TGTGCCAGTAGCGGGAGAGGCTACAATGAGCAGTTCTTC. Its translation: CASSGRGYNEQFF.

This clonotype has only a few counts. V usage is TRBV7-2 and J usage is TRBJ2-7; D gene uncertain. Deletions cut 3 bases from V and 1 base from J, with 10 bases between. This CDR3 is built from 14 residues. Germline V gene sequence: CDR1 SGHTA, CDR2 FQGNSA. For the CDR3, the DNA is TGTGCCAGCAGCTTTATGAAGGGTTCCTACGAGCAGTACTTC. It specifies CASSFMKGSYEQYF.

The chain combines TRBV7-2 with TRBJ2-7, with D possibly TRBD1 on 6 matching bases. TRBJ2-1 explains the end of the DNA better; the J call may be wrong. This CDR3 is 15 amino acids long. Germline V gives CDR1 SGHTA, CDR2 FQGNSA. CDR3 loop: CASKSTNTRGNEQFF. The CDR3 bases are TGTGCCAGCAAAAGCACAAATACCAGGGGCAATGAGCAGTTCTTC.

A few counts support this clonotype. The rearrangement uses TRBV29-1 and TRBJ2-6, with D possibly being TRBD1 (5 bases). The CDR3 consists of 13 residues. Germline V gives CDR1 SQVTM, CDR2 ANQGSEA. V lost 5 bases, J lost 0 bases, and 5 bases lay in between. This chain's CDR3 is CSVTGSGANVLTF. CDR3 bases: TGCAGCGTTACAGGCTCTGGGGCCAACGTCCTGACTTTC.

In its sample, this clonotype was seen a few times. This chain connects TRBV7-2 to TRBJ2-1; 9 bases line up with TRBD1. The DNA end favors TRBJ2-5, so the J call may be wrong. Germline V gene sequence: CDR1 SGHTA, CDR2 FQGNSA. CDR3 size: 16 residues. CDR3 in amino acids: CASSAYRGRGLETQYF. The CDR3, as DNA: TGTGCCAGCAGCGCCTACAGGGGGCGCGGTCTAGAGACCCAGTACTTC.

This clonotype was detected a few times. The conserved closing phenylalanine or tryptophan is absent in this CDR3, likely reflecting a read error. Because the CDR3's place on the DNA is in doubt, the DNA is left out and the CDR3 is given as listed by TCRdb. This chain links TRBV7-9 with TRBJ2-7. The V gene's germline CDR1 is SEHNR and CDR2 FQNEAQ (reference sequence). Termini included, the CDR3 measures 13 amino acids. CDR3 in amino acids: CASSLEGGYTFGS.

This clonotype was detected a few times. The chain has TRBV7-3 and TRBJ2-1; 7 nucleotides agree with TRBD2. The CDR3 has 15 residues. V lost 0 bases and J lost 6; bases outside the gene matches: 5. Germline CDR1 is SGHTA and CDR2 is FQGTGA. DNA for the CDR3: TGTGCCAGCAGCTTAACCTCCCCTAGCGGCAATGAGCAGTTCTTC. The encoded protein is CASSLTSPSGNEQFF.

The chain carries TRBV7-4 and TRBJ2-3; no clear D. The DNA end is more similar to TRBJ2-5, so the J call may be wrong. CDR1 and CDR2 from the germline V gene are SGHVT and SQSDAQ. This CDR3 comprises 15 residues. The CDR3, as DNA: TGTGCCAGCAGCTTCGGATCGGGTCAGGACGAGACCCAGTACTTC. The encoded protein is CASSFGSGQDETQYF.

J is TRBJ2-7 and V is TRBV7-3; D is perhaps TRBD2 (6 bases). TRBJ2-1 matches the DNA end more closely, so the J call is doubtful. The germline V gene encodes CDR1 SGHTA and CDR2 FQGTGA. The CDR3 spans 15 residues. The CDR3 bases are TGTGCCAGCAGCTTATTTGGGGGAGGAGGGCATGAGCAGTTCTTC. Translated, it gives CASSLFGGGGHEQFF.

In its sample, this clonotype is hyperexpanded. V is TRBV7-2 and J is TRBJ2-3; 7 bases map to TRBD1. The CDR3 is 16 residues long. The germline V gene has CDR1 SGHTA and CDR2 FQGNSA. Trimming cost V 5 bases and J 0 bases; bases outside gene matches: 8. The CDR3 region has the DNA TGTGCCAGCAGCGCTCGACAGGGTGGGAGCACAGATACGCAGTATTTT. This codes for CASSARQGGSTDTQYF.

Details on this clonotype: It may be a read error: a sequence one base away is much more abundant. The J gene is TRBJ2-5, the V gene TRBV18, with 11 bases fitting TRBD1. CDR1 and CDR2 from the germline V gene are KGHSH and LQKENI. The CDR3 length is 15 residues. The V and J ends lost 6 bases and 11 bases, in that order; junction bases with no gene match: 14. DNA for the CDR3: TGTGCCAGCTCCCCCGGGACAGGGGGTTACAATGAGCAGTACTTC. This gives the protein CASSPGTGGYNEQYF.